This TCR beta chain is drawn from a study of T cells in Graves' hyperthyroidism and ophthalmopathy (dated by TCRdb to about 2019). In the study overall: Peripheral blood samples were taken at initial diagnosis, before any treatment was given. To identify TCR V-J signatures that set the groups apart, the researchers used a discovery cohort of more than 95 patients, made up of 40 to 45 with Graves' ophthalmopathy and 55 to 65 with stable Graves' hyperthyroidism. An independent validation cohort of 18 to 20 hyperthyroidism patients and about 15 patients who later progressed to ophthalmopathy tested prospective prediction of ophthalmopathy. For training and testing, the approximately 92 patients in the discovery cohort were randomly divided in a 7:3 ratio. In about six Graves' hyperthyroidism patients, the study also compared T-cell repertoires from thyroid tissue with T-cell repertoires from blood. Following sampling, methimazole starting at 30 mg daily was given to hyperthyroidism patients, and high-dose intravenous methylprednisolone was given to ophthalmopathy patients. The paper describes TCR Vbeta CDR3 sequencing of 140 or so peripheral blood samples, made up of roughly 45 ophthalmopathy patients, around 73 hyperthyroidism patients and some 17 progressor patients.

On this clonotype itself: This receptor's antigen is unknown. No much larger clone is present one base from it, and per-base qualities are unavailable.

A patient counted as having stable Graves' hyperthyroidism if no progression to ophthalmopathy occurred over 18 months of follow-up. Hyperthyroidism patients were newly diagnosed, with disease duration under 2 months, and aged 18 to 65 years. The study excluded patients with uncontrolled infections, other autoimmune diseases, pregnancy or lactation. Diagnoses were based on clinical symptoms, serum thyroxine and TRAb, thyroid ultrasound and orbital computed tomography. PBMCs were isolated from about 9 ml of fresh peripheral blood by Ficoll-Paque density gradient centrifugation. Total RNA was extracted using Trizol reagent, and RNA quality was assessed on an Agilent 2100 Bioanalyzer. Amplification of TCR beta CDR3 regions was carried out from RNA transcripts. The first round of RT-PCR for the TCR CDR3 was performed with the HTBI primer set and the Qiagen OneStep RT-PCR kit. A second multiplex PCR round built the libraries, followed by size selection and purification. Libraries were sequenced paired-end with 100 bp reads on an Illumina HiSeq2000. The study's processing was this. Raw data were processed with SOAPnuke, discarding reads with adapters, uncalled bases, mean Phred below 15, or no exact constant-primer or identifier match. High-quality paired reads were merged using COPE v1.2.5, and each unique nucleotide sequence was defined as a clonotype. MiTCR v1.1 was used to align clonotypes to the IMGT TRBV, TRBD and TRBJ reference segments. Only V-J combinations with frequency above 0.0001, covering 99% to 99.2% of repertoires, were analysed. A TCS score was defined as the ratio between F50 (clonal expansion) and ExV (chaos), using BLOSUM62-based TCRdist between CDR3 peptides within each V-J. Welch's t-statistics and random forest reduced around 510 V-J features to around 14, which were used in a naive Bayes classifier (R e1071). The similarity between thyroid and blood repertoires was quantified using the Morisita-Horn index. TCRdb passed the public sequencing reads through fastp at Q25 and MiXCR, retaining productive beta sequences. Every distinct CDR3 protein forms one entry, paired with its most common genes and DNA. Clone size and V and J calls follow TCRdb, not the original study. The sample contains over 700,000 distinct CDR3 sequences, approximately 40% of them found a single time. About 8.9% of the sample is taken by the ten largest.

What the research found in general, with its limitations: In validation, progression to ophthalmopathy was predicted by the model with about 70% sensitivity and about 72% specificity, a median of about 6.8 months before onset. Most expanded thyroid clonotypes (frequency above 0.001) were also detected in blood, a finding suggesting that blood repertoires may reflect thyroid immune responses. No statistical method was used to fix the sample size in advance, and group allocation was not hidden from the investigators. In cross-validation, a model built on a 13 V-J signature told ophthalmopathy apart from stable hyperthyroidism with under 90% sensitivity and approximately 81% specificity, and in testing the same model reached 80%/75%.

The sequence came from a man aged 18 to 29 with Graves' hyperthyroidism. The specimen sequenced was blood.

CDR3 region: CASSLVESEREKLFF. The DNA is as follows: TGTGCCAGCAGCTTGGTCGAGTCGGAGAGGGAAAAACTGTTTTTT. The chain links TRBV5-5 with TRBJ1-4; the D segment cannot be called with confidence. V is cut by 0 bases and J by 8 bases, and the space between the germline ends is 14 bases. CDR1 and CDR2 were assigned from the germline V gene (reference sequence) as SGHKS and YYEKEE. From the cysteine through the phenylalanine, the CDR3 covers 15 amino acids. Only CDR3 DNA is held: 45 bases, read in frame from base 1.